This T cell receptor (beta chain) was sequenced during a study of type 1 regulatory T cells. Study details: T-allo10 is a Tr1-enriched, alloantigen-specific CD4 T cell product made in vitro.

To note about this clonotype: Its target is not known.

Study outcomes and limitations: Type 1 regulatory T cells had a more restricted TCR repertoire than non-type 1 regulatory T cells.

Each CDR3 protein gets one entry after TCRdb re-called the reads with MiXCR. The sample lists 60,000 to 70,000 distinct CDR3 sequences, approximately 50% occurring once. The CDR3 is 16 residues long. The V and J ends lost 4 bases and 0 bases, in that order; junction bases with no gene match: 6. Germline lookup yields CDR1 PRHDT and CDR2 FYEKMQ (reference sequence). Sequencing input: cultured non-Tr1 T cells, either the whole culture or a sorted T cell fraction (not recorded which). The chain carries TRBV13 and TRBJ2-1; 7 bases map to TRBD2. The TCR was taken from a human donor in good health. CDR3 amino acids: CASSYLLASSYNEQFF. CDR3 bases: TGTGCCAGCAGCTACCTACTAGCGTCCTCCTACAATGAGCAGTTCTTC.